A selection of T cell receptor beta chains follows, all from one sample in a study of OX40 agonist ivuxolimab in advanced cancers. TCRdb keeps only in-frame clones here, not all; method: immunoSEQ multiplex PCR. The sample consists of about 73,000 clones, approximately 83% of them appearing once. The starting material was CD4+ or CD8+ T cells sorted from blood, obtained in a trial of the OX40 agonist ivuxolimab. The receptors originated from an adult with an advanced solid tumor such as melanoma, head and neck, liver or kidney cancer. CDR3s include the opening cysteine and the closing phenylalanine or tryptophan. The order of the fields is CDR3 DNA, CDR3 protein, D gene, V gene, clone size, CDR3 length, J gene. The D gene is left open where the match is weak. The size of a clone is reported for some rows only, either as once, few or many, or as a class for expanded clones.

TGTGCCAGCAGTTACTCTATAGGGAACAATGAGCAGTTCTTC	CASSYSIGNNEQFF	-	TRBV6-5	-	14	TRBJ2-1
TGCGCCAGCAGCCCCCGGGCGGGACAGGTTAACACTGAAGCTTTCTTT	CASSPRAGQVNTEAFF	TRBD1	TRBV5-1	-	16	TRBJ1-1
TGCGCCAGCAGCTTGGGACTGGACCAGGGTGGGGTGGAGTACTTC	CASSLGLDQGGVEYF	-	TRBV5-1	-	15	TRBJ2-7
TGTGCCAGCTCACCACAAAGTGGGAACGAAGAGACCCAGTACTTC	CASSPQSGNEETQYF	-	TRBV18	-	15	TRBJ2-5
TGTGCCAGCAGTTTAATGACAGGGGGTAGCAATCAGCCCCAGCATTTT	CASSLMTGGSNQPQHF	TRBD1	TRBV27	-	16	TRBJ1-5
TGTGCCAGCAGCAGGGAAGGGGACCGCTACTATGGCTACACCTTC	CASSREGDRYYGYTF	-	TRBV5-4	-	15	TRBJ1-2
TGTGCCAGCAGTGAAGGGGAGACCCAGTACTTC	CASSEGETQYF	-	TRBV6-1	once	11	TRBJ2-5
TGTGCCAGCGGGGACAGAGAAAACACTGAAGCTTTCTTT	CASGDRENTEAFF	TRBD1	TRBV27	-	13	TRBJ1-1
TGTGCCAGCTCACCGCGGGGTGGAGCTAGCGGGGTCTACGAGCAGTACTTC	CASSPRGGASGVYEQYF	TRBD2	TRBV18	-	17	TRBJ2-7
TGTGCCTGGAGTTTTGAGGGAGGCGGGGGTAGGGATACGCAGTATTTT	CAWSFEGGGGRDTQYF	TRBD2	TRBV30	-	16	TRBJ2-3
TGTGCCAGCAATTCCGGACTAGCGGGGGGCACAGATACGCAGTATTTT	CASNSGLAGGTDTQYF	TRBD2	TRBV27	-	16	TRBJ2-3
TGTGCCAGCAGTTACTCGGATGTCCGGGCTGAAGCTTTCTTT	CASSYSDVRAEAFF	-	TRBV6-5	-	14	TRBJ1-1
-	CASSDLRARDTEAFF	-	TRBV7-9	-	15	TRBJ1-1
TGTGCCAGCAGCCGAGGGACGGGGGCCACCGGGGAGCTGTTTTTT	CASSRGTGATGELFF	-	TRBV6-5	-	15	TRBJ2-2
TGTGCCAGCAGCTTGGCCAGGCAAAATTATGGCTACACCTTC	CASSLARQNYGYTF	-	TRBV5-8	-	14	TRBJ1-2
TGTGCCAGCAGTGGTCGGACTAGCGTTGCCTACGAGCAGTACTTC	CASSGRTSVAYEQYF	TRBD2	TRBV6-6	-	15	TRBJ2-7
TGTGCCAGCTCAGCCCCCAACAGGGCGCAAGTTACCCAGTACTTC	CASSAPNRAQVTQYF	-	TRBV18	-	15	TRBJ2-5
TGTGCCAGCAGTTATGGGGAGACTTTAAATGAAAAACTGTTTTTT	CASSYGETLNEKLFF	-	TRBV6-6	-	15	TRBJ1-4
TGTGCCAGCAGCTCTACGCGGGGGGAGCTGTTTTTT	CASSSTRGELFF	-	TRBV7-2	few	12	TRBJ2-2
TGTGCCAGCAGCAGCCAGGGGGCGACTGAAGCTTTCTTT	CASSSQGATEAFF	TRBD1	TRBV7-2	-	13	TRBJ1-1
TGCGCCAGCAGCCAAGGGCAACGGGGGCGGGGAGAGACCCAGTACTTC	CASSQGQRGRGETQYF	-	TRBV4-1	-	16	TRBJ2-5